This is a list of T cell receptor beta chains from one sample in a study of CD8 T cells in ankylosing spondylitis. TCRdb re-called the 5' RACE reads with MiXCR, one entry per CDR3 protein. The table shows 400,000 to 450,000 distinct CDR3 sequences, with roughly 15% occurring only once. Material for sequencing was blood, either unsorted or a sorted T cell fraction (not recorded which). Receptors were obtained from a male donor with ankylosing spondylitis. CDR3s include the opening cysteine and the closing phenylalanine or tryptophan. Fields, in order: V gene, CDR3 protein.

TRBV4-2 | CASSQDGREGTDTQYF
TRBV7-2 | CASSPGQTFLGEQYF
TRBV29-1 | CSVVRDSKTSSTDTQYF
TRBV7-2 | CASSLGWAGLETQYF
TRBV29-1 | CSTGSPTDEQFF
TRBV13 | CASSSRRGNQPQHF
TRBV7-6 | CASSINREYEQYF
TRBV10-3 | CAISEGLAYNEQFF
TRBV7-8 | CASSKGQALLYSNQPQHF
TRBV2 | CASSHRGGNEKLFF
TRBV20-1 | CSARDWKTQYF
TRBV2 | CASRATSGRTNEQYF
TRBV10-3 | CAISEGGEYQPQHF
TRBV6-1 | CASSSLAEASYEQYF
TRBV18 | CASSPDGQQYF
TRBV11-1 | CASSFRYLHTAGVDTGELFF
TRBV7-9 | CASSKTGPTYEQYF
TRBV5-5 | CASSPGQGRAYEQYF
TRBV12-3/TRBV12-4 | CASSLGWERNTEAFF
TRBV7-2 | CASSLRPVSSPLHF
TRBV11-3 | CASSPGLTADTQYF
TRBV6-5 | CASSYSAQGENNEQFF
TRBV6-1 | CASSEPGTSVAYEQYF
TRBV4-1 | CASSQSIVKAQYF
TRBV9 | CASSVDGQAASPLHF
TRBV6-2/TRBV6-3 | CASNRQGAYEQYF
TRBV20-1 | CSAPPAPQRTSTDTQYF
TRBV4-1 | CASSQVGTSQPQHF
TRBV18 | CASSLTGTGSNQPQHF
TRBV12-3/TRBV12-4 | CASRSSGSTGEQYF
TRBV7-2 | CASSKTDYEQYF
TRBV2 | CASSSGISNQPQHF
TRBV5-6 | CASSLSRGNQPQHF
TRBV5-1 | CASSLGQDRNTEAFF
TRBV11-1 | CASSGRWTEAFF
TRBV6-2/TRBV6-3 | CASSPRLMDNEQFF
TRBV12-3/TRBV12-4 | CATQMALRTGELFF
TRBV7-2 | CASSPRTSGGKETQYF
TRBV20-1 | CSAKDRGMGQFF
TRBV3-1 | CASSQWADSNQPQHF